This TCR beta chain originates from a study of blood T cell repertoires in COVID-19. Across the whole study: From T cells, B-cell-depleted T cells, or PBMCs came the material, which was cDNA or gDNA.

Method: immunoSEQ multiplex PCR; TCRdb's copy keeps in-frame clones and lacks some. The table has 55,000 or so clones, around four fifths seen once. Germline loops: CDR1 SGHTA, CDR2 FQGNSA. The trim removed 4 bases at V and 8 bases at J, leaving 9 bases unmatched. CDR3 size: 15 residues. The sample consisted of peripheral blood. This TCR derives from a young man with COVID-19, enrolled during active disease. This chain connects TRBV7-2 to TRBJ2-1; 9 bases match TRBD1. The CDR3 spells CASSSRQGGRDEQFF. The CDR3 DNA follows: TGTGCCAGCAGCTCACGACAGGGGGGTAGGGATGAGCAGTTCTTC.